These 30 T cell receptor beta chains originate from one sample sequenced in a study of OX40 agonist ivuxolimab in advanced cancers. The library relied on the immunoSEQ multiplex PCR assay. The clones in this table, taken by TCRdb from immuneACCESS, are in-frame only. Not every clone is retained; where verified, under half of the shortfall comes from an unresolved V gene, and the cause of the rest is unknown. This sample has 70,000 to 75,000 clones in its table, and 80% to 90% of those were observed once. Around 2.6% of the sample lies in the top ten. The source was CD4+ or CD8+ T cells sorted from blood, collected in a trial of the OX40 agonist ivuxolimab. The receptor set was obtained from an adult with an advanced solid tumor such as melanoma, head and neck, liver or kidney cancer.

The CDR3 nucleotides read TGCGCCAGCAGCCAATTCAGCGGGGATGAGACCCAGTACTTC. It encodes CASSQFSGDETQYF. V usage is TRBV5-1 and J usage is TRBJ2-5; 7 nucleotides line up with TRBD2. The CDR3 is 14 amino acids. Germline trimming cut 4 bases from V and 5 bases from J; bases unmatched to any gene: 8. Germline assignment: CDR1 SGHRS and CDR2 YFSETQ.

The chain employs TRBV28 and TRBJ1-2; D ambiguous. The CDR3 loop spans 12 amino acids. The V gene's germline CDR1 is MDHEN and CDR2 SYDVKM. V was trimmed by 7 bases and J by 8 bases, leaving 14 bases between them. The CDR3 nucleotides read TGTGCCAGCACCCCCCCAGGTAGAGGCTACACCTTC. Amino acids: CASTPPGRGYTF.

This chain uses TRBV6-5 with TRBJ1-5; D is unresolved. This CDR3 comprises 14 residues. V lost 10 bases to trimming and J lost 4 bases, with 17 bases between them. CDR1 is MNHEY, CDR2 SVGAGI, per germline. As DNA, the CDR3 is TGTGCCACTCGATTCGCGGGGATGAATCAGCCCCAGCATTTT. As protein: CATRFAGMNQPQHF.

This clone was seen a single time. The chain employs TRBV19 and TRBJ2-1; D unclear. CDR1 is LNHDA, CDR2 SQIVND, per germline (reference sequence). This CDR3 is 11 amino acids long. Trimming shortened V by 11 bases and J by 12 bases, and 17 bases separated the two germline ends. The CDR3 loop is CAPILLRSQFF. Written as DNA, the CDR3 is TGTGCCCCTATCCTCCTACGATCGCAGTTCTTC.

This CDR3 reads CASSFPGAQETQYF. CDR3 bases: TGTGCCAGCAGTTTCCCGGGGGCCCAAGAGACCCAGTACTTC. This sequence joins TRBV27 and TRBJ2-5, with D tentatively TRBD1 or TRBD2 (6 bases each). The CDR3 runs to 14 residues. Between the trimmed V and J ends, which lost 3 bases and 1 base, there was a span of 9 bases. Germline CDR1 and CDR2: MNHEY and SMNVEV (reference sequence).

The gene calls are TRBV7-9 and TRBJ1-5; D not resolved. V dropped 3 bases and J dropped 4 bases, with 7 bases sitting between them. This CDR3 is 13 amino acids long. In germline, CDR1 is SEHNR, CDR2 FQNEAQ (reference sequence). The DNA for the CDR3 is TGTGCCAGCAGCTTGGCCAGTAATCAGCCCCAGCATTTT. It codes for CASSLASNQPQHF.

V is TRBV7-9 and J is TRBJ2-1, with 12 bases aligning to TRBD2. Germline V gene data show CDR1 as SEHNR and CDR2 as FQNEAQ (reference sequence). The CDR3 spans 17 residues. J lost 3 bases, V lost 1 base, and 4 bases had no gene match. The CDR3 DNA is TGTGCCAGCAGCTTAGTTTTGACTAGCGGGAGCTACAATGAGCAGTTCTTC. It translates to CASSLVLTSGSYNEQFF. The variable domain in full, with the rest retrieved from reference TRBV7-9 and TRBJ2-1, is DTGVSQNPRHKITKRGQNVTFRCDPISEHNRLYWYRQTLGQGPEFLTYFQNEAQLEKSRLLSDRFSAERPKGSFSTLEIQRTEQGDSAMYLCASSLVLTSGSYNEQFFGPGTRLTVL.

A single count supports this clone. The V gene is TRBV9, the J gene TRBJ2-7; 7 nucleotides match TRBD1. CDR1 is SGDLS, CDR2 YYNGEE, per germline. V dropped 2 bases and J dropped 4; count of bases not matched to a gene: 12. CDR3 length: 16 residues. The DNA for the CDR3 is TGTGCCAGCAGCGTCGATCCGGACAGGAGAAATTACGAGCAGTACTTC. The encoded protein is CASSVDPDRRNYEQYF.

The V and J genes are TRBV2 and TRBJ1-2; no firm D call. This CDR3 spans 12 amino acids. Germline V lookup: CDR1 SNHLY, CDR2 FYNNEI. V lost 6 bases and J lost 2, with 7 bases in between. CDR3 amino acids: CASSADNYGYTF. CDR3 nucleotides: TGTGCCAGCAGCGCAGACAACTATGGCTACACCTTC. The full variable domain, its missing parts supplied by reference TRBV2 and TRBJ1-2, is EPEVTQTPSHQVTQMGQEVILRCVPISNHLYFYWYRQILGQKVEFLVSFYNNEISEKSEIFDDQFSVERPDGSNFTLKIRSTKLEDSAMYFCASSADNYGYTFGSGTRLTVV.

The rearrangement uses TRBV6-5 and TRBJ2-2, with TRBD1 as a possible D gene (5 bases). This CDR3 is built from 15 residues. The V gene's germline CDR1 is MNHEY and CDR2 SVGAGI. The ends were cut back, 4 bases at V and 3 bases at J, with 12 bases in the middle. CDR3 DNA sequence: TGTGCCAGCAGTTCCCGACAGAGAGACACCGGGGAGCTGTTTTTT. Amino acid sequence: CASSSRQRDTGELFF.

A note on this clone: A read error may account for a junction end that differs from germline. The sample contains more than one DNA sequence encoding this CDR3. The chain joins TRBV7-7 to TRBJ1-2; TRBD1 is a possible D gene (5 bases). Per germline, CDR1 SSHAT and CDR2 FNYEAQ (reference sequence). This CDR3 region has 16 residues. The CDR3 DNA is TGTGCTAGCAGCCCCTTAGACAGCGATATTAACTATGGCTACACCTTC. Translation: CASSPLDSDINYGYTF. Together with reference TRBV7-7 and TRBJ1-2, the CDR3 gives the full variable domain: GAGVSQSPRYKVTKRGQDVTLRCDPISSHATLYWYQQALGQGPEFLTYFNYEAQPDKSGLPSDRFSAERPEGSISTLTIQRTEQRDSAMYRCASSPLDSDINYGYTFGSGTRLTVV.

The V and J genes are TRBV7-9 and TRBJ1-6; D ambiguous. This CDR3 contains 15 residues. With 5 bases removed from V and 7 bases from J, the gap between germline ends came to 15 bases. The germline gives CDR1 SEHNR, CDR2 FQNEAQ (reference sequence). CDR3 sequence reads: CASSANSGRNSPLHF. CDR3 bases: TGTGCCAGCAGCGCGAACAGCGGTAGGAATTCACCCCTCCACTTT.

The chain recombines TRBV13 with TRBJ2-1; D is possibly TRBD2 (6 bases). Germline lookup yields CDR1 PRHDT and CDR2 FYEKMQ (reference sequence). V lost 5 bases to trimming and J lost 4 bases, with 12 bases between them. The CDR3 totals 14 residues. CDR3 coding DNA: TGTGCCAGCAGCCAACTAGCAGAATACAATGAGCAGTTCTTC. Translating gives CASSQLAEYNEQFF.

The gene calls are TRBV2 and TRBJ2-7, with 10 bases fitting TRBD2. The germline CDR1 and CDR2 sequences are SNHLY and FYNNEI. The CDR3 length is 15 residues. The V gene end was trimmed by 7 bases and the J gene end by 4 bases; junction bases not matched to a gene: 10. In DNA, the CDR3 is TGTGCCAGCAAGCGGCCTAGCGGGAGTTCTTACGAGCAGTACTTC. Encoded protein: CASKRPSGSSYEQYF.

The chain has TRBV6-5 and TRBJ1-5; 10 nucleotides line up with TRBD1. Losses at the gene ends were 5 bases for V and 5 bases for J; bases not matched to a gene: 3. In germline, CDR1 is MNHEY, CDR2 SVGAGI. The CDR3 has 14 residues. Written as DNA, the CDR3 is TGTGCCAGCAGTAGGGACAGGGGATATCAGCCCCAGCATTTT. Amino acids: CASSRDRGYQPQHF.

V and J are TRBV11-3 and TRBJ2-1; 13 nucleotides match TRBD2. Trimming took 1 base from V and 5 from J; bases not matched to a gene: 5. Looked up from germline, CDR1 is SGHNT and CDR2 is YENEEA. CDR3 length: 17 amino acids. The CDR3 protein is CASSLGTSGRINNEQFF. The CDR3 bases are TGTGCCAGCAGCTTAGGGACTAGCGGGAGAATCAACAATGAGCAGTTCTTC.

The chain's CDR3 is CATSRDPGGETQYF. DNA for the CDR3: TGTGCCACCAGCAGAGATCCAGGGGGGGAGACCCAGTACTTC. The chain uses TRBV15 and TRBJ2-5, with a weak D call TRBD1 (7 bases). The CDR3 covers 14 residues. Trimming shortened V by 0 bases and J by 5 bases, and 10 bases separated the two germline ends. CDR1 LNHNV and CDR2 YYDKDF come from the germline V gene (reference sequence).

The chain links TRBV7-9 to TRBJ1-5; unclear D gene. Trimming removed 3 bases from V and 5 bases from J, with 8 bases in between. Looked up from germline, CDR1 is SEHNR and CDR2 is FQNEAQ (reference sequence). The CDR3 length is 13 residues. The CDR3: CASSFQRDQPQHF. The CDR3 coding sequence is TGTGCCAGCAGCTTCCAACGGGATCAGCCCCAGCATTTT.

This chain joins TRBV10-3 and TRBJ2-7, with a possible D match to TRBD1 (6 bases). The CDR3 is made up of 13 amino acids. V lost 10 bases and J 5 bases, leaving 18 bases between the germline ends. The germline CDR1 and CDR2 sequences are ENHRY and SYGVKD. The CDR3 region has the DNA TGTGCCACCGAAGGGACAACCAGAGACGAGCAGTACTTC. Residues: CATEGTTRDEQYF.

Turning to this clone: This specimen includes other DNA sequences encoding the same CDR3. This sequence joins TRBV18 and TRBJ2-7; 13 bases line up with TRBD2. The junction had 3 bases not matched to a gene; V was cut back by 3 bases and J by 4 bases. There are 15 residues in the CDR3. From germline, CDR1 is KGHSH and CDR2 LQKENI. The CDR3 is CASSPGTSGAYEQYF. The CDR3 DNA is TGTGCCAGCTCACCCGGGACTAGCGGGGCTTACGAGCAGTACTTC.

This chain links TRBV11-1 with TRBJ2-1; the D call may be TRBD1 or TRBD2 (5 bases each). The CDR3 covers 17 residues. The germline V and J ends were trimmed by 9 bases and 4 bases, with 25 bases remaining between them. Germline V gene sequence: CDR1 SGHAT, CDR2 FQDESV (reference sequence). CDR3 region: CASTGTLVLSGYNEQFF. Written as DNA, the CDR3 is TGTGCCAGTACCGGGACGCTGGTTTTGAGTGGGTACAATGAGCAGTTCTTC.

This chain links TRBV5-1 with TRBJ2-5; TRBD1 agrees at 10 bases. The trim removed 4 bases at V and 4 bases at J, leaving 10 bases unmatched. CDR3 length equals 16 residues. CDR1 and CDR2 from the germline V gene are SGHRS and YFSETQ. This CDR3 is CASSADPGQGGETQYF. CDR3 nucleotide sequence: TGCGCCAGCAGCGCGGATCCCGGACAGGGGGGAGAGACCCAGTACTTC. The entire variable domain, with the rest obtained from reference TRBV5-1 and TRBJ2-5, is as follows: KAGVTQTPRYLIKTRGQQVTLSCSPISGHRSVSWYQQTPGQGLQFLFEYFSETQRNKGNFPGRFSGRQFSNSRSEMNVSTLELGDSALYLCASSADPGQGGETQYFGPGTRLLVL.

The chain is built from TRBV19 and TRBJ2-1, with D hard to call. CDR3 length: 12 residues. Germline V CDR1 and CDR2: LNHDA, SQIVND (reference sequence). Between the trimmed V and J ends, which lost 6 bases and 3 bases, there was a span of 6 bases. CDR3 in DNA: TGTGCCAGTAGCTTCGACTACAATGAGCAGTTCTTC. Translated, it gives CASSFDYNEQFF.

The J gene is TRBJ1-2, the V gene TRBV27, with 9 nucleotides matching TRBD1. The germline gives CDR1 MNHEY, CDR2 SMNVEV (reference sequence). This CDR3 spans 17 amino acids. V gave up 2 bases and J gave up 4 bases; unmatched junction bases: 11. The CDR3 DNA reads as TGTGCCAGCAGTTTACGTGGGGACAGGGTCTCCTTCTATGGCTACACCTTC. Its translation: CASSLRGDRVSFYGYTF.

CDR3 sequence: CAISDPRQSSSYNEQFF. DNA of the CDR3: TGTGCCATCAGTGACCCGAGACAGTCCAGCTCCTACAATGAGCAGTTCTTC. The chain links TRBV10-3 to TRBJ2-1; a weak D match, TRBD1 (5 bases). This CDR3 is built from 17 residues. CDR1 is ENHRY, CDR2 SYGVKD, per germline. V was trimmed by 3 bases and J by 0 bases, leaving 15 bases between them.

CDR3 DNA: TGTGCCAGCAGGTCGGGTTACGAGCAGTACTTC. It yields the protein CASRSGYEQYF. V usage is TRBV6-5 and J usage is TRBJ2-7; D is unclear. V was pared by 6 bases and J by 4 bases, with 7 bases between. CDR3 length equals 11 residues. Germline V gene data show CDR1 as MNHEY and CDR2 as SVGAGI.

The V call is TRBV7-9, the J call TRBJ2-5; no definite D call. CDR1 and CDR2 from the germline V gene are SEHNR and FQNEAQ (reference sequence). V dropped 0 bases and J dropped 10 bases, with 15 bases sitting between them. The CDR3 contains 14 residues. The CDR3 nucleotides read TGTGCCAGCAGCTTAGCGTTAGGTATTGAGGACCAGTACTTC. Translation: CASSLALGIEDQYF. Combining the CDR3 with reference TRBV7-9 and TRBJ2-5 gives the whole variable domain DTGVSQNPRHKITKRGQNVTFRCDPISEHNRLYWYRQTLGQGPEFLTYFQNEAQLEKSRLLSDRFSAERPKGSFSTLEIQRTEQGDSAMYLCASSLALGIEDQYFGPGTRLLVL.

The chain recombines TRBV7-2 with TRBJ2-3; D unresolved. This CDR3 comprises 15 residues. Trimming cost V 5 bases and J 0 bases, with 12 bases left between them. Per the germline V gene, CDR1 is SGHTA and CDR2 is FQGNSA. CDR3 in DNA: TGTGCCAGCAGCCCCCTCCCATTTAGCACAGATACGCAGTATTTT. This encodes CASSPLPFSTDTQYF.

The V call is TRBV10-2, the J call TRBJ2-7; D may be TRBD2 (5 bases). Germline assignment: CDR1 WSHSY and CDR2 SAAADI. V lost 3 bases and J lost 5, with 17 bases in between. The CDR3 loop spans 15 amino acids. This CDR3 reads CASSDGRALGDEQYF. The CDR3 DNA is TGCGCCAGCAGTGACGGAAGGGCTCTCGGGGACGAGCAGTACTTC.

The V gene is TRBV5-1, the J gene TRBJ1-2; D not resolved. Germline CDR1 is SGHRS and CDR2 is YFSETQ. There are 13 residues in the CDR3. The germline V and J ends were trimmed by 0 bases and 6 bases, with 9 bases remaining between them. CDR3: CASSLGPRDGYTF. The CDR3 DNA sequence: TGCGCCAGCAGCTTGGGGCCACGTGATGGCTACACCTTC.